The 31 T cell receptor beta chains given below trace back to one sample, sequenced in a study of siplizumab effects on memory and regulatory T cells (dated by TCRdb to between 2018 and 2020). Library creation used the immunoSEQ multiplex PCR assay. This is the immuneACCESS table as TCRdb keeps it, with only in-frame sequences that have V and J called. A part of the clones is gone; compared with another copy, unresolved V genes explain less than half, and the rest is unexplained. The sample profile shows some 100,000 clones; less than 95% of them were found once. The ten top clones hold under 0.7% of the sample. The specimen was Tregs sorted from blood. These receptors were obtained from a human donor in good health.

The genes are TRBV19 and TRBJ2-3; TRBD2 aligns across 7 bases. The germline CDR1 and CDR2 sequences are LNHDA and SQIVND (reference sequence). V shed 0 bases, J shed 4 bases, and the junction held 10 bases outside the gene matches. This CDR3 region has 17 residues. This CDR3 reads CASSIDQAAGVPDTQYF. Here the CDR3 DNA reads TGTGCCAGTAGTATAGATCAGGCCGCGGGAGTCCCAGATACGCAGTATTTT.

V usage is TRBV27 and J usage is TRBJ2-7, with D possibly matching TRBD1 (6 bases). V was clipped by 6 bases and J by 4 bases, with 13 bases between them. The CDR3 has 13 amino acids. The V gene's germline CDR1 is MNHEY and CDR2 SMNVEV (reference sequence). CDR3: CASRNQGLYEQYF. The CDR3 DNA reads as TGTGCCAGCAGGAACCAGGGGTTATACGAGCAGTACTTC.

The rearrangement uses TRBV7-2 and TRBJ1-1; 8 bases are shared with TRBD1. Germline trimming cut 2 bases from V and 4 bases from J; bases unmatched to any gene: 3. The germline gives CDR1 SGHTA, CDR2 FQGNSA. CDR3 length: 14 residues. The CDR3 reads CASSLQGAVTEAFF. DNA of the CDR3: TGTGCCAGCAGCTTACAGGGGGCTGTCACTGAAGCTTTCTTT.

The chain combines TRBV15 with TRBJ1-5; no clear D. Germline V gives CDR1 LNHNV, CDR2 YYDKDF (reference sequence). Trimming took off 3 bases at V and 2 bases at J, with 8 bases between the two ends. The CDR3 contains 14 residues. DNA of the CDR3: TGTGCCACCAGCAGGGTTTTCGGCAATCAGCCCCAGCATTTT. This translates into CATSRVFGNQPQHF.

The genes are TRBV9 and TRBJ2-7; 10 nucleotides match TRBD2. The CDR3 covers 16 residues. V was pared by 2 bases and J by 4 bases, with 9 bases of the junction left unmatched. Germline lookup yields CDR1 SGDLS and CDR2 YYNGEE. CDR3 loop: CASSVGDGLAVYEQYF. CDR3 in DNA: TGTGCCAGCAGCGTGGGGGACGGACTAGCGGTATACGAGCAGTACTTC.

The rearrangement links TRBV10-3 to TRBJ1-2; 9 positions agree with TRBD1. CDR1 and CDR2 (germline): ENHRY, SYGVKD. This CDR3 spans 15 amino acids. With V trimmed by 6 bases and J by 6 bases, 11 bases remained unmatched. CDR3 amino acids: CAIRAGTGRTDGYTF. The CDR3 DNA follows: TGTGCCATCAGGGCCGGGACAGGGAGGACTGATGGCTACACCTTC.

The rearrangement joins TRBV7-9 to TRBJ2-1, with D hard to call. This CDR3 contains 14 residues. In germline, CDR1 is SEHNR, CDR2 FQNEAQ (reference sequence). Trimming removed 0 bases at V and 6 bases at J, with 9 bases between. The CDR3 sequence is CASSLAVGSNEQFF. The CDR3 DNA is TGTGCCAGCAGCTTAGCGGTAGGCAGCAATGAGCAGTTCTTC.

This CDR3 is CASSPPPRTGARYTF. In nucleotides, the CDR3 is TGTGCCAGTAGTCCGCCCCCCAGGACAGGGGCGCGCTACACCTTC. V is TRBV19 and J is TRBJ1-2, with TRBD1 identical over 9 bases. Germline CDR1 reads LNHDA; CDR2 reads SQIVND (reference sequence). V lost 5 bases, J lost 9 bases, and 13 bases stayed unmatched. CDR3 size: 15 residues.

The rearrangement uses TRBV6-1 and TRBJ1-1; possible D gene TRBD1, 5 bases. The CDR3 contains 15 residues. Germline-derived CDR1 and CDR2 are MNHNS and SASEGT. Trimming removed 5 bases from V and 6 bases from J, with 19 bases in between. The CDR3 region has the DNA TGTGCCAGCAGTAATCCAACAGCTGGGGCCGCTGAAGCTTTCTTT. Protein sequence: CASSNPTAGAAEAFF.

V is TRBV7-9 and J is TRBJ2-1, with 13 bases lining up with TRBD2. The V segment lost 2 bases and the J segment 4 bases; nucleotides outside the gene matches: 8. The CDR3 is 18 amino acids. Germline V CDR1 and CDR2: SEHNR, FQNEAQ (reference sequence). The CDR3 spells CASSLSLGLAGSYNEQFF. The CDR3 coding sequence is TGTGCCAGCAGCTTATCATTGGGACTAGCGGGAAGTTACAATGAGCAGTTCTTC.

This rearrangement joins TRBV29-1 to TRBJ2-2, with D unresolved. V lost 2 bases, J lost 1 base, and 5 bases lay in between. From germline, CDR1 is SQVTM and CDR2 ANQGSEA. This CDR3 comprises 13 residues. The chain's CDR3 is CSVENRNTGELFF. As DNA, the CDR3 is TGCAGCGTTGAAAACAGGAACACCGGGGAGCTGTTTTTT.

CDR3 sequence: CASSIPGTGADTQYF. CDR3 DNA sequence: TGTGCCAGTAGTATTCCCGGGACAGGGGCAGATACGCAGTATTTT. The J gene is TRBJ2-3, the V gene TRBV19, with 10 positions matching TRBD1. The CDR3 contains 15 residues. Per the germline V gene, CDR1 is LNHDA and CDR2 is SQIVND (reference sequence). J gave up 4 bases and V 3 bases, and 4 bases lay outside the gene matches. Combining the CDR3 with reference TRBV19 and TRBJ2-3 gives the whole variable domain DGGITQSPKYLFRKEGQNVTLSCEQNLNHDAMYWYRQDPGQGLRLIYYSQIVNDFQKGDIAEGYSVSREKKESFPLTVTSAQKNPTAFYLCASSIPGTGADTQYFGPGTRLTVL.

This rearrangement joins TRBV5-4 to TRBJ1-5; D unresolved. Germline V gene sequence: CDR1 SGHNT, CDR2 YYREEE (reference sequence). CDR3 length equals 12 residues. The V and J ends lost 3 bases and 6 bases respectively, with 7 bases between them. CDR3 region: CASSSLGQPQHF. The CDR3 DNA follows: TGTGCCAGCAGCTCCCTGGGTCAGCCCCAGCATTTT.

J is TRBJ1-2 and V is TRBV5-1, with a tentative D call TRBD1 (6 bases). This CDR3 is built from 16 residues. Germline V gene data show CDR1 as SGHRS and CDR2 as YFSETQ. The ends were cut back, 4 bases at V and 4 bases at J, with 20 bases in the middle. In DNA, the CDR3 is TGCGCCAGCAGCAACCTTTCGGGCAGGGGCGTCTATGGCTACACCTTC. Residues: CASSNLSGRGVYGYTF.

The rearrangement links TRBV5-1 to TRBJ2-1, with 8 positions matching TRBD1. CDR1 is SGHRS, CDR2 YFSETQ, per germline. Trimming removed 0 bases from V and 7 bases from J; junction bases left unmatched: 9. The CDR3 is 16 amino acids. DNA for the CDR3: TGCGCCAGCAGCTTGGTTACCGGGACAGGTGGGAATGAGCAGTTCTTC. It translates to CASSLVTGTGGNEQFF.

The chain uses TRBV28 and TRBJ1-1; a weak D match, TRBD1 (5 bases). The CDR3 is 13 residues long. In germline, CDR1 is MDHEN, CDR2 SYDVKM. Trimming pared 6 bases from V and 4 bases from J, leaving 12 bases between. The CDR3 protein is CASSWGGITEAFF. The CDR3 region has the DNA TGTGCCAGCAGCTGGGGGGGGATCACTGAAGCTTTCTTT.

The V and J genes are TRBV10-3 and TRBJ1-4, with 9 bases lining up with TRBD1. The V segment lost 0 bases and the J segment 4 bases; nucleotides outside the gene matches: 6. Per the germline V gene, CDR1 is ENHRY and CDR2 is SYGVKD. The length of the CDR3 is 17 residues. CDR3 DNA sequence: TGTGCCATCAGTGAGTCGATTGGGACAGGGATTAATGAAAAACTGTTTTTT. This translates into CAISESIGTGINEKLFF.

The chain links TRBV29-1 to TRBJ2-7; tentatively, D is TRBD2 (6 bases). V was cut by 1 base and J by 2 bases, with 9 bases left in between. The CDR3 is made up of 13 amino acids. The germline V gene has CDR1 SQVTM and CDR2 ANQGSEA. The chain's CDR3 is CSVEGRGAYEQYF. The CDR3 DNA reads TGCAGCGTTGAAGGGCGGGGCGCCTACGAGCAGTACTTC.

The chain combines TRBV27 with TRBJ2-1; 11 bases agree with TRBD2. The germline CDR1 and CDR2 sequences are MNHEY and SMNVEV (reference sequence). This CDR3 spans 14 amino acids. Trimming removed 4 bases from V and 10 bases from J; junction bases left unmatched: 6. The CDR3 protein is CASSSLAGGKEQFF. The DNA for the CDR3 is TGTGCCAGCAGTTCGCTAGCGGGGGGAAAGGAGCAGTTCTTC.

V is TRBV5-1 and J is TRBJ1-2; D remains unclear. V was clipped by 4 bases and J by 4 bases, with 17 bases between them. The CDR3 has 15 amino acids. In germline, CDR1 is SGHRS, CDR2 YFSETQ. The CDR3 region has the DNA TGCGCCAGCAGCACCGGTCAGCGAGACGTCTATGGCTACACCTTC. This translates into CASSTGQRDVYGYTF.

The chain links TRBV19 to TRBJ1-5, with D unresolved. Germline CDR1 LNHDA, CDR2 SQIVND (reference sequence). Between the trimmed V and J ends, which lost 5 bases and 2 bases, there was a span of 16 bases. CDR3 length: 16 amino acids. The CDR3, as DNA: TGTGCCAGTAGTTCAGGACGGATTTGGGGCAATCAGCCCCAGCATTTT. It specifies CASSSGRIWGNQPQHF.

The chain uses TRBV7-8 and TRBJ2-7; no clear D gene. V lost 1 base, J lost 6 bases, and 10 bases lay in between. Germline CDR1 is SGHVS and CDR2 is FQNEAQ. This CDR3 comprises 13 residues. The CDR3 bases are TGTGCCAGCAGCTTAGTGACTCCCAGCGAGCAGTACTTC. Protein: CASSLVTPSEQYF.

The J gene is TRBJ2-3, the V gene TRBV6-1, with 8 bases fitting TRBD1. J gave up 0 bases and V 6 bases, and 5 bases lay outside the gene matches. The germline CDR1 and CDR2 sequences are MNHNS and SASEGT. The CDR3 spans 15 residues. In DNA form, the CDR3 reads TGTGCCAGCAGAGACAGGGGAACTAGCACAGATACGCAGTATTTT. Protein sequence: CASRDRGTSTDTQYF.

The chain employs TRBV7-8 and TRBJ2-7; D is perhaps TRBD2 (6 bases). V dropped 3 bases and J dropped 7 bases, with 10 bases sitting between them. Germline V CDR1 and CDR2: SGHVS, FQNEAQ. CDR3 length equals 12 residues. CDR3 sequence (DNA): TGTGCCAGCAGCTTGCTAGCGTGGGAGCAGTACTTC. Residues: CASSLLAWEQYF.

CDR3 residues: CASSSAANTEAFF. In DNA form, the CDR3 reads TGTGCCAGTAGTAGTGCGGCGAACACTGAAGCTTTCTTT. The chain links TRBV19 to TRBJ1-1; no clear D. V lost 4 bases and J lost 1, with 7 bases in between. This CDR3 is built from 13 residues. Per germline, CDR1 LNHDA and CDR2 SQIVND (reference sequence).

The gene calls are TRBV11-1 and TRBJ2-3; 12 bases are a match to TRBD2. Trimming cost V 5 bases and J 4 bases; bases outside gene matches: 10. This CDR3 is built from 17 residues. CDR1 SGHAT and CDR2 FQDESV come from the germline V gene (reference sequence). The CDR3 sequence is CASSRWGLAGAADTQYF. The CDR3 DNA sequence: TGTGCCAGCAGCCGCTGGGGACTAGCGGGCGCCGCAGATACGCAGTATTTT.

The chain recombines TRBV19 with TRBJ2-7; 10 bases line up with TRBD2. V lost 5 bases to trimming and J lost 3 bases; unmatched junction nucleotides: 7. The CDR3 loop spans 15 amino acids. Germline values: CDR1 LNHDA, CDR2 SQIVND (reference sequence). The CDR3 sequence: CASSVTSGSFYEQYF. The CDR3 region has the DNA TGTGCCAGTAGTGTGACTAGCGGGTCGTTCTACGAGCAGTACTTC. The entire variable domain, with the rest obtained from reference TRBV19 and TRBJ2-7, is as follows: DGGITQSPKYLFRKEGQNVTLSCEQNLNHDAMYWYRQDPGQGLRLIYYSQIVNDFQKGDIAEGYSVSREKKESFPLTVTSAQKNPTAFYLCASSVTSGSFYEQYFGPGTRLTVT.

The chain joins TRBV28 to TRBJ1-5, with no clear D. Trimming cost V 4 bases and J 9 bases, with 10 bases left between them. Germline loops: CDR1 MDHEN, CDR2 SYDVKM. The length of the CDR3 is 12 residues. The CDR3 loop is CASSSDPRPQHF. In DNA, the CDR3 is TGTGCCAGCAGTTCGGACCCGCGGCCCCAGCATTTT.

V is TRBV5-1 and J is TRBJ2-1; 10 bases match TRBD2. CDR3 length: 15 amino acids. Germline CDR1 SGHRS, CDR2 YFSETQ. With V trimmed by 2 bases and J by 5 bases, 4 bases remained unmatched. The CDR3 DNA sequence: TGCGCCAGCAGCTTAGCGGGAGGGCTTCACAATGAGCAGTTCTTC. Its protein is CASSLAGGLHNEQFF.

This chain uses TRBV7-2 with TRBJ2-3; D gene ambiguous. Germline V gene lookup returns CDR1 SGHTA and CDR2 FQGNSA. V was pared by 0 bases and J by 5 bases, with 9 bases between. CDR3 length equals 14 residues. CDR3 protein: CASSLALPLDTQYF. The CDR3 DNA is TGTGCCAGCAGCTTAGCGCTACCCTTAGATACGCAGTATTTT.

The chain carries TRBV10-1 and TRBJ2-2, with D tentatively TRBD2 (6 bases). Per the germline V gene, CDR1 is WNHNN and CDR2 is SYGVQD (reference sequence). The CDR3 extends over 14 amino acids. The V end was cut by 0 bases, the J end by 7 bases, with 9 bases between. Here the CDR3 reads CASSESTGVGELFF. CDR3 nucleotide sequence: TGCGCCAGCAGTGAGTCGACGGGGGTCGGGGAGCTGTTTTTT.